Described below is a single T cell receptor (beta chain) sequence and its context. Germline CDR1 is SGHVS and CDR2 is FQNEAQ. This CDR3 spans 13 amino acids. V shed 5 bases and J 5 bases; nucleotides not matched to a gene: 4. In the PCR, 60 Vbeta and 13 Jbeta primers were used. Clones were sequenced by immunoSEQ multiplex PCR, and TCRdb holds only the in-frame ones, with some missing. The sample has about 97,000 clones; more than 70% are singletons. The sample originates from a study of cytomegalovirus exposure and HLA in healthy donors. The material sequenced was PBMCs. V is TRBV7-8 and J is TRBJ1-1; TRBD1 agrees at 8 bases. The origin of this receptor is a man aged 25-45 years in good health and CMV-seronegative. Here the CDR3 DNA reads TGTGCCAGCAGCCCCAGGGGGCGTACTGAAGCTTTCTTT. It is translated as CASSPRGRTEAFF.